In its sample, the clone carrying this T cell receptor (beta chain) was seen many times. Germline CDR1 SGHRS, CDR2 YFSETQ. V lost 0 bases and J lost 8, with 11 bases in between. The CDR3 is made up of 13 amino acids. The sample belongs to a study of T cells in Graves' hyperthyroidism and ophthalmopathy. Researchers amplified the TCR beta CDR3 regions from RNA transcripts. The HTBI set primed first-round TCR CDR3 RT-PCR. MiXCR, run by TCRdb on the multiplex PCR reads, gives a single entry per CDR3 protein. The table records about 560,000 distinct CDR3 sequences, 15% to 18% of them present only once. The V gene is TRBV5-1, the J gene TRBJ1-2; weak D call: TRBD1 (5 bases). The sequence came from a woman aged 25 to 39 with Graves' hyperthyroidism. The specimen was blood. The CDR3 here is CASSLGQGFGYTF. Here the CDR3 DNA reads TGCGCCAGCAGCTTGGGGCAGGGCTTCGGCTACACCTTC.